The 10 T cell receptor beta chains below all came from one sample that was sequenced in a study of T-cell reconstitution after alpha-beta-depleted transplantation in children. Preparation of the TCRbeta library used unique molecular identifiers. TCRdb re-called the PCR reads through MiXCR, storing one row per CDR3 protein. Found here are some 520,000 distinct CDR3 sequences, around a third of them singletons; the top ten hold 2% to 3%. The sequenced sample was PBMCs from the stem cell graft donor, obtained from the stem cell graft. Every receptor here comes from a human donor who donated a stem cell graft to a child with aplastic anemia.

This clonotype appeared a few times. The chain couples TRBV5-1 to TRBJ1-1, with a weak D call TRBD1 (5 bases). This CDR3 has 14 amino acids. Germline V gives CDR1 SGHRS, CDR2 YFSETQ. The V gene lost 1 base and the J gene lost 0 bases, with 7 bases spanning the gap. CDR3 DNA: TGCGCCAGCAGCTTGCACAGGATGAACACTGAAGCTTTCTTT. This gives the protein CASSLHRMNTEAFF.

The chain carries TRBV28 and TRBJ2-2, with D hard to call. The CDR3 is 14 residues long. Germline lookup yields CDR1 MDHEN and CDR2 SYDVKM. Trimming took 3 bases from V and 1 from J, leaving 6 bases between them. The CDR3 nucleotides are TGTGCCAGCAGTTTCCGCAGGAACACCGGGGAGCTGTTTTTT. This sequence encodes CASSFRRNTGELFF.

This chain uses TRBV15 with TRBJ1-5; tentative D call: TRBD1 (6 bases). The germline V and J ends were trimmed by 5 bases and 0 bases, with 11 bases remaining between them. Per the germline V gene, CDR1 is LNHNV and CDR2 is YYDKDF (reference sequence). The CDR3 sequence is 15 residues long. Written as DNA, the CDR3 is TGTGCCACCAGCGGAGGGGGGGTTAGCAATCAGCCCCAGCATTTT. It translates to CATSGGGVSNQPQHF.

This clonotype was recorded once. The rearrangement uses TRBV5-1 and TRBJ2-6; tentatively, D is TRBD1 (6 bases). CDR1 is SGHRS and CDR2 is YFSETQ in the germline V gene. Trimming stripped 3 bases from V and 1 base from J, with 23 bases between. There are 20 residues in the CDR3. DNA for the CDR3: TGCGCCAGCAGCTACGAAGTCAGGGGCCGCTTGAGGTCTGGGGCCAACGTCCTGACTTTC. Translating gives CASSYEVRGRLRSGANVLTF.

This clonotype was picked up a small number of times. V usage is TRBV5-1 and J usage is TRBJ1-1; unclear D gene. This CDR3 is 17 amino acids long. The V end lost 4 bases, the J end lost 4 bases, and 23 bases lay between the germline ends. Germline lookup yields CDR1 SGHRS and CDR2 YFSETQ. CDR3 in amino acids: CASSPNLDRPLITEAFF. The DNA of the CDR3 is TGCGCCAGCAGCCCGAACTTAGACCGGCCGTTGATCACTGAAGCTTTCTTT.

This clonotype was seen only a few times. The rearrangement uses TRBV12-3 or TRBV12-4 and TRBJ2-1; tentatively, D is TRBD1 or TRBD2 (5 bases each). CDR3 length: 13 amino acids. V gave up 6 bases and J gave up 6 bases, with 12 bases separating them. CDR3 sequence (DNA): TGTGCCAGCAGATCCGGGGCACTCAATGAGCAGTTCTTC. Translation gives CASRSGALNEQFF.

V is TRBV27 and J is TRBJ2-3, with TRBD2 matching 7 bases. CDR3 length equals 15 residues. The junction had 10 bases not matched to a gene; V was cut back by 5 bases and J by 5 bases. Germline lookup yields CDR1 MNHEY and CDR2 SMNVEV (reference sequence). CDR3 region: CASSTSGKALDTQYF. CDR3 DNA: TGTGCCAGCAGTACCAGCGGGAAGGCCTTAGATACGCAGTATTTT.

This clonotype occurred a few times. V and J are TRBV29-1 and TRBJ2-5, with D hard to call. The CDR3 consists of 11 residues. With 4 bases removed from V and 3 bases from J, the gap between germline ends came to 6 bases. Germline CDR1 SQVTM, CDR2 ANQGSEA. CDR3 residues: CSVAQKETQYF. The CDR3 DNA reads TGCAGCGTTGCCCAAAAAGAGACCCAGTACTTC.

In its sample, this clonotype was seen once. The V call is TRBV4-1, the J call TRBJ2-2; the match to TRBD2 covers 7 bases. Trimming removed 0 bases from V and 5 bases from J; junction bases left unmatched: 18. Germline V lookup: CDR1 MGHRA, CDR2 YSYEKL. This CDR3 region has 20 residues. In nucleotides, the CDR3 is TGCGCCAGCAGCCAAGATCGTGGCGCTAGCGGTCCCCTCCCTACCGGGGAGCTGTTTTTT. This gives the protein CASSQDRGASGPLPTGELFF.

The CDR3 DNA sequence: TGCAGCGTTGGGGAGGGCGGCTACACCTTC. Residues: CSVGEGGYTF. This chain links TRBV29-1 with TRBJ1-2; D gene uncertain. Trimming stripped 4 bases from V and 8 bases from J, with 8 bases between. The CDR3 has 10 amino acids. Per germline, CDR1 SQVTM and CDR2 ANQGSEA.